Presented here are 3 T cell receptor beta chains from one specimen sequenced in a study of blood T cell repertoires in COVID-19. Libraries were prepared by immunoSEQ multiplex PCR; TCRdb keeps only in-frame clonotypes and omits some of them. The sample lists fewer than 250,000 clones, about nine tenths occurring once. Material for sequencing was PBMCs or T cells enriched from blood (not recorded which). The source is a man aged 25 to 40 in a cohort exposed to, infected with or recovered from COVID-19 (not recorded which).

V and J are TRBV3-1 (or the pseudogene TRBV3-2) and TRBJ1-1; D gene unclear. Germline V gene lookup returns CDR1 LGHDT and CDR2 YNNKEL (reference sequence). The CDR3 covers 13 residues. Trimming shortened V by 4 bases and J by 1 base, and 7 bases separated the two germline ends. The CDR3 is CASSPGRNTEAFF. DNA for the CDR3: TGTGCCAGCAGCCCCGGTAGGAACACTGAAGCTTTCTTT.

The chain uses TRBV6-6 and TRBJ1-4; TRBD1 aligns across 7 bases. This CDR3 has 15 amino acids. Germline loops: CDR1 MNHNY, CDR2 SVGAGI (reference sequence). The J segment lost 7 bases and the V segment lost 2 bases, leaving 7 bases of the junction unmatched. The CDR3 reads CASSYSPGQSEKLFF. DNA for the CDR3: TGTGCCAGCAGTTACAGTCCGGGACAGAGTGAAAAACTGTTTTTT.

The chain carries TRBV28 and TRBJ2-7, with 8 bases lining up with TRBD1. CDR3 length equals 12 residues. CDR1 is MDHEN, CDR2 SYDVKM, per germline. Losses at the gene ends were 6 bases for V and 2 bases for J; bases not matched to a gene: 0. CDR3 nucleotide sequence: TGTGCCAGCAGGGGACAGGCCTACGAGCAGTACTTC. As protein: CASRGQAYEQYF.